The 22 T cell receptor beta chains below were found in one sample sequenced in a study of T cells in Graves' hyperthyroidism and ophthalmopathy (dated by TCRdb to the late 2010s). Library preparation used multiplex PCR. Sequencing instrument: Illumina HiSeq 2000. TCR beta CDR3 regions were amplified from RNA transcripts. The first round of RT-PCR for the TCR CDR3 was performed with the HTBI primer set and the Qiagen OneStep RT-PCR kit. TCRdb trimmed the raw reads at Q25, called clones with MiXCR and kept productive beta chains. Identical CDR3 proteins give one entry, which carries the most common genes and DNA. For this sample the table gives 40,000 to 60,000 distinct CDR3 sequences, of which about 54% were detected only once. Around a third of the sample belongs to the ten largest clones. The source material was peripheral blood or thyroid tissue (not recorded which). These receptors were obtained from a man aged 18 to 30 with Graves' hyperthyroidism.

V and J are TRBV13 and TRBJ2-7; tentatively, D is TRBD2 (5 bases). V lost 5 bases and J 3 bases, leaving 11 bases between the germline ends. Germline loops: CDR1 PRHDT, CDR2 FYEKMQ (reference sequence). This CDR3 is built from 13 residues. The CDR3 nucleotides are TGTGCCAGCAGCGTGGGTGACTACTACGAGCAGTACTTC. Its translation: CASSVGDYYEQYF. Complete variable domain (other parts from reference TRBV13 and TRBJ2-7): AAGVIQSPRHLIKEKRETATLKCYPIPRHDTVYWYQQGPGQDPQFLISFYEKMQSDKGSIPDRFSAQQFSDYHSELNMSSLELGDSALYFCASSVGDYYEQYFGPGTRLTVT.

The rearrangement uses TRBV20-1 and TRBJ2-5; 11 nucleotides agree with TRBD1. The CDR3 extends over 16 amino acids. After removal of 0 bases from V and 4 bases from J, the junction contained 7 bases not matched to a gene. Germline assignment: CDR1 DFQATT and CDR2 SNEGSKA (reference sequence). CDR3 nucleotide sequence: TGCAGTGCTAGAGATCGCGGGACAGGGGGTCGAGAGACCCAGTACTTC. The encoded protein is CSARDRGTGGRETQYF.

In this sample, this clonotype turned up many times. The chain couples TRBV20-1 to TRBJ2-5; no clear D gene. CDR3 length: 12 amino acids. V lost 6 bases and J lost 4, with 12 bases in between. Per germline, CDR1 DFQATT and CDR2 SNEGSKA (reference sequence). For the CDR3, the DNA is TGCAGTGCCCGTGACCGAATAGAGACCCAGTACTTC. This codes for CSARDRIETQYF.

This clonotype is medium-sized by share. J is TRBJ2-7 and V is TRBV20-1, with D unresolved. The V end was cut by 2 bases, the J end by 4 bases, with 18 bases between. Per germline, CDR1 DFQATT and CDR2 SNEGSKA (reference sequence). CDR3 length: 15 amino acids. CDR3 sequence: CSARRTGLGQYEQYF. The CDR3, as DNA: TGCAGTGCTAGAAGAACTGGTCTCGGGCAGTACGAGCAGTACTTC.

V usage is TRBV18 and J usage is TRBJ2-6; tentative D call: TRBD1 (6 bases). Germline V CDR1 and CDR2: KGHSH, LQKENI. The V gene lost 4 bases and the J gene lost 0 bases, with 10 bases spanning the gap. This CDR3 is built from 16 residues. The CDR3 spells CASSQRGSSGANVLTF. In DNA, the CDR3 is TGTGCCAGCTCACAAAGGGGGAGCTCTGGGGCCAACGTCCTGACTTTC.

This clonotype was seen ten or more times. The rearrangement joins TRBV13 to TRBJ1-2; 8 bases align to TRBD1. The junction had 5 bases not matched to a gene; V was cut back by 2 bases and J by 6 bases. Germline V gene sequence: CDR1 PRHDT, CDR2 FYEKMQ (reference sequence). The CDR3 runs to 14 residues. This CDR3 reads CASSLRGTGHGYTF. In nucleotides, the CDR3 is TGTGCCAGCAGCTTACGGGGGACAGGCCATGGCTACACCTTC.

This clonotype was observed a few times. A much larger clone sits a single nucleotide away, making a read error possible. V is TRBV6-1 and J is TRBJ2-6; the match to TRBD1 covers 9 bases. Germline CDR1 reads MNHNS; CDR2 reads SASEGT. The CDR3 spans 16 residues. The CDR3 sequence: CATAGQGMRGANVLAF. The CDR3 DNA sequence: TGTGCCACGGCCGGACAGGGGATGAGGGGGGCCAACGTCCTGGCTTTC.

The genes are TRBV29-1 and TRBJ2-5; D possibly corresponds to TRBD2 (5 bases). Trimming removed 6 bases at V and 5 bases at J, with 19 bases between. CDR3 size: 14 residues. Germline CDR1 is SQVTM and CDR2 is ANQGSEA. As DNA, the CDR3 is TGCAGCGTGATAGTTGGACTGGCATTGGAGACCCAGTACTTC. It encodes CSVIVGLALETQYF.

The chain uses TRBV20-1 and TRBJ2-5, with 10 bases matching TRBD2. V lost 6 bases to trimming and J lost 4 bases; unmatched junction nucleotides: 11. The V gene's germline CDR1 is DFQATT and CDR2 SNEGSKA (reference sequence). This CDR3 spans 15 amino acids. The CDR3 reads CSASASGGGSETQYF. The CDR3 nucleotides are TGCAGTGCCAGCGCTAGCGGGGGCGGGTCAGAGACCCAGTACTTC.

The genes are TRBV25-1 and TRBJ1-3, with D possibly TRBD1 on 5 matching bases. This CDR3 has 18 residues. The germline V gene has CDR1 MGHDK and CDR2 SYGVNS. Trimming cost V 3 bases and J 0 bases, with 18 bases left between them. The CDR3 sequence: CASSDRMSGRRSGNTIYF. CDR3 bases: TGTGCCAGCAGTGATCGCATGTCGGGGCGCCGCTCTGGAAACACCATATATTTT.

The chain couples TRBV25-1 to TRBJ1-1; the D gene is possibly TRBD1 (5 bases). Germline CDR1 and CDR2: MGHDK and SYGVNS. CDR3 length: 13 amino acids. V was trimmed by 3 bases and J by 11 bases, leaving 16 bases between them. The CDR3 region has the DNA TGTGCCAGCAGTGAGAGGAGGGGTCGGCGGGCTTTCTTT. It translates to CASSERRGRRAFF.

In the case of this clonotype: A junction boundary mismatches the germline segment, possibly from a read error. The rearrangement joins TRBV7-9 to TRBJ2-7; no definite D call. The CDR3 runs to 12 residues. Germline V lookup: CDR1 SEHNR, CDR2 FQNEAQ (reference sequence). CDR3 bases: TGTGCCAGCAGCTCAGAATGGTACGAGCAGAACTTC. Protein: CASSSEWYEQNF.

This clonotype appeared many times. V usage is TRBV4-1 and J usage is TRBJ1-4; D might be TRBD1 (5 bases). CDR1 MGHRA and CDR2 YSYEKL come from the germline V gene. This CDR3 contains 15 residues. The ends were cut back, 1 base at V and 2 bases at J, with 8 bases in the middle. CDR3 sequence (DNA): TGCGCCAGCAGCCAAGGCTGGGGGACTAATGAAAAACTGTTTTTT. Protein: CASSQGWGTNEKLFF.

In regard to this clonotype: This likely comes from a read error, as the CDR3 has no conserved phenylalanine or tryptophan at its end. The CDR3 coding sequence is TGCGCCAGCGTGGGACTGTCCGGATACACCATATATCTT. This sequence encodes CASVGLSGYTIYL. This chain links TRBV10-2 with TRBJ1-3, with D possibly being TRBD1 (5 bases). The CDR3 sequence is 13 residues long. The V end was cut by 8 bases, the J end by 8 bases, with 16 bases between. The germline gives CDR1 WSHSY, CDR2 SAAADI.

The chain combines TRBV9 with TRBJ2-2; D may be TRBD1 (5 bases). The germline CDR1 and CDR2 sequences are SGDLS and YYNGEE. With 3 bases removed from V and 0 bases from J, the gap between germline ends came to 6 bases. This CDR3 region has 14 residues. The DNA of the CDR3 is TGTGCCAGCAGCGGACAGACGAACACCGGGGAGCTGTTTTTT. Its translation is CASSGQTNTGELFF.

This clonotype was observed a handful of times. The CDR3 DNA follows: TGCAGTGCTACCTCAGAGGGGCTAAACGAGCAGTACTTC. This encodes CSATSEGLNEQYF. The chain is built from TRBV20-1 and TRBJ2-7; D could derive from TRBD1 or TRBD2 (5 bases each). The germline CDR1 and CDR2 sequences are DFQATT and SNEGSKA (reference sequence). Trimming removed 4 bases from V and 5 bases from J, with 15 bases in between. This CDR3 is 13 amino acids long.

The V gene is TRBV7-2, the J gene TRBJ2-5, with 8 bases lining up with TRBD1. This CDR3 contains 16 residues. The V gene end was trimmed by 3 bases and the J gene end by 1 base; junction bases not matched to a gene: 7. CDR1 SGHTA and CDR2 FQGNSA come from the germline V gene. The CDR3 nucleotides are TGTGCCAGCAGCTTGTGGACAGGGCGCTTCCAAGAGACCCAGTACTTC. Translation: CASSLWTGRFQETQYF.

V gene TRBV9 combines with J gene TRBJ2-2; possible D gene TRBD2, 5 bases. The CDR3 spans 13 residues. The germline V gene encodes CDR1 SGDLS and CDR2 YYNGEE. V gave up 2 bases and J gave up 8 bases, with 10 bases separating them. The CDR3 region is CASSVRSGGELFF. DNA for the CDR3: TGTGCCAGCAGCGTGAGGTCGGGAGGGGAGCTGTTTTTT.

This sequence joins TRBV20-1 and TRBJ2-7, with 10 bases that match TRBD2. The germline gives CDR1 DFQATT, CDR2 SNEGSKA (reference sequence). The CDR3 loop spans 15 amino acids. The J segment lost 5 bases and the V segment lost 3 bases, leaving 10 bases of the junction unmatched. CDR3 sequence reads: CSASALAGVPHEQYF. DNA of the CDR3: TGCAGTGCTAGCGCGCTAGCGGGAGTCCCGCACGAGCAGTACTTC.

The sample holds a few counts of this clonotype. The chain joins TRBV11-2 to TRBJ2-5; 7 bases match TRBD1. Germline V lookup: CDR1 SGHAT, CDR2 FQNNGV. The CDR3 sequence is 15 residues long. V lost 1 base, J lost 5 bases, and 7 bases stayed unmatched. The CDR3 protein is CASSLGLRGQETQYF. The CDR3 DNA is TGTGCCAGCAGCTTAGGGCTCCGGGGACAGGAGACCCAGTACTTC.

The J gene is TRBJ2-3, the V gene TRBV12-3 or TRBV12-4, with TRBD1 matching 10 bases. The trim removed 6 bases at V and 1 base at J, leaving 1 base unmatched. The CDR3 is made up of 14 amino acids. The CDR3: CASSGTGGTDTQYF. For the CDR3, the DNA is TGTGCCAGCAGCGGGACAGGGGGCACAGATACGCAGTATTTT.

V gene TRBV7-2 combines with J gene TRBJ2-2; tentatively, D is TRBD1 (6 bases). Germline CDR1 is SGHTA and CDR2 is FQGNSA. CDR3 length: 15 residues. V was clipped by 4 bases and J by 0 bases, with 9 bases between them. As DNA, the CDR3 is TGTGCCAGCAGCTCAGACAGGCCGAACACCGGGGAGCTGTTTTTT. It specifies CASSSDRPNTGELFF. Using reference TRBV7-2 and TRBJ2-2 for the parts outside the CDR3, the full variable domain is GAGVSQSPSNKVTEKGKDVELRCDPISGHTALYWYRQSLGQGLEFLIYFQGNSAPDKSGLPSDRFSAERTGGSVSTLTIQRTQQEDSAVYLCASSSDRPNTGELFFGEGSRLTVL.